Below are 9 T cell receptor beta chains sequenced from a single sample in a study of cytomegalovirus exposure and HLA in healthy donors. The PCR had 60 Vbeta and 13 Jbeta primers. Clones were sequenced by immunoSEQ multiplex PCR, and TCRdb holds only the in-frame ones, with some missing. The table shows 100,000 to 150,000 clones, with 74% occurring only once. Sequencing was done on a sample of PBMCs. The receptors were gathered from a man aged 35-49 years in good health and CMV-seropositive.

This chain connects TRBV21-1 to TRBJ2-1; TRBD2 was called by the table and not checked on the DNA. TRBV21-1 is shown as a pseudogene. This CDR3 is built from 18 residues. The CDR3 reads CASSKTGIAGGTYNEQFF. The CDR3 bases are TGTGCCAGCAGCAAAACGGGTATAGCGGGGGGGACCTACAATGAGCAGTTCTTC.

This chain connects TRBV14 to TRBJ1-2, with 8 bases lining up with TRBD1. Looked up from germline, CDR1 is SGHDN and CDR2 is FVKESK. Trimming cost V 5 bases and J 4 bases; bases outside gene matches: 9. The CDR3 loop spans 15 amino acids. In DNA form, the CDR3 reads TGTGCCAGCAGCGAATTCGGACAGGGCCTCTATGGCTACACCTTC. This gives the protein CASSEFGQGLYGYTF.

The chain is built from TRBV10-2 and TRBJ2-2; 14 bases agree with TRBD2. Germline CDR1 WSHSY, CDR2 SAAADI. CDR3 length: 17 residues. The J segment lost 7 bases and the V segment lost 6 bases, leaving 10 bases of the junction unmatched. The CDR3 loop reads CASSPRLAGGQDGELFF. DNA for the CDR3: TGCGCCAGCAGCCCCAGACTAGCGGGGGGGCAGGACGGGGAGCTGTTTTTT.

The V call is TRBV13, the J call TRBJ2-5, with a possible D match to TRBD2 (6 bases). The DNA end favors TRBJ2-7, so the J call may be wrong. Germline V gives CDR1 PRHDT, CDR2 FYEKMQ (reference sequence). CDR3 size: 14 residues. The CDR3 reads CASSPLTSTYEQYF. The CDR3, as DNA: TGTGCCAGCAGCCCCCTGACTAGTACATACGAGCAGTACTTC.

The chain carries TRBV6-1 and TRBJ1-3; no clear D gene. The CDR3 extends over 14 amino acids. V lost 4 bases, J lost 0 bases, and 7 bases lay in between. Germline values: CDR1 MNHNS, CDR2 SASEGT. The CDR3 DNA is TGTGCCAGCAGTGTGGAGATCTCTGGAAACACCATATATTTT. Its protein is CASSVEISGNTIYF.

This clone was seen once. The rearrangement joins TRBV27 to TRBJ2-1; TRBD2 matches at 11 bases. Germline lookup yields CDR1 MNHEY and CDR2 SMNVEV (reference sequence). The V segment lost 6 bases and the J segment 7 bases; nucleotides outside the gene matches: 8. This CDR3 comprises 15 residues. CDR3 sequence: CASREDRTSGNEQFF. CDR3 DNA sequence: TGTGCCAGCAGGGAGGATCGGACTAGCGGGAATGAGCAGTTCTTC.

This chain links TRBV11-2 with TRBJ2-1; 8 nucleotides agree with TRBD2. In germline, CDR1 is SGHAT, CDR2 FQNNGV. This CDR3 spans 14 amino acids. Trimming at V came to 8 bases and at J to 4 bases, leaving 7 bases not matched to a gene. As DNA, the CDR3 is TGTGCCAGCTCGACACTAGCGGAGTACAATGAGCAGTTCTTC. Translating it yields CASSTLAEYNEQFF. Full variable domain (outside the CDR3, taken from reference TRBV11-2 and TRBJ2-1): EAGVAQSPRYKIIEKRQSVAFWCNPISGHATLYWYQQILGQGPKLLIQFQNNGVVDDSQLPKDRFSAERLKGVDSTLKIQPAKLEDSAVYLCASSTLAEYNEQFFGPGTRLTVL.

The chain recombines TRBV30 with TRBJ1-2, with TRBD1 matching 8 bases. Germline CDR1 is GTSNPN and CDR2 is SVGIG (reference sequence). V lost 2 bases, J lost 2 bases, and 7 bases stayed unmatched. The CDR3 loop spans 15 amino acids. DNA of the CDR3: TGTGCCTGGAGTATAGGACAGGGATGGAACTATGGCTACACCTTC. This gives the protein CAWSIGQGWNYGYTF.

The gene calls are TRBV15 and TRBJ1-4, with D unclear. There are 13 residues in the CDR3. Germline CDR1 reads LNHNV; CDR2 reads YYDKDF (reference sequence). With 0 bases removed from V and 7 bases from J, the gap between germline ends came to 6 bases. The DNA of the CDR3 is TGTGCCACCAGCAGAGATCGGGGTGAAAAACTGTTTTTT. Its protein product is CATSRDRGEKLFF.